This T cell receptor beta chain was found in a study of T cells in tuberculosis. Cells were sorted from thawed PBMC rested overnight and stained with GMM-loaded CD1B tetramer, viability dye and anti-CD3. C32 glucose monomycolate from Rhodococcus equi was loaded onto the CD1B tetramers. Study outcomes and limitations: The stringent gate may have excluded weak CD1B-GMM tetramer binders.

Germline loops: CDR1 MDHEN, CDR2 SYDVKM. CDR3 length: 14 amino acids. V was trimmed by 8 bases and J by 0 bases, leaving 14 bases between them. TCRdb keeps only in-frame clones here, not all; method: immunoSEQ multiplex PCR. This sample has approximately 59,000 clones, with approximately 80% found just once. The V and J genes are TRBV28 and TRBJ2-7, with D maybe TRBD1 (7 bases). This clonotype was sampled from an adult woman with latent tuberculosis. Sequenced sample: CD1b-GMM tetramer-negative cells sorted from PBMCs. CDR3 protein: CASRLDRVSYEQYF. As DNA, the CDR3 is TGTGCCAGCCGACTAGACAGGGTCTCCTACGAGCAGTACTTC. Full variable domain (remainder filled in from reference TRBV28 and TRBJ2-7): DVKVTQSSRYLVKRTGEKVFLECVQDMDHENMFWYRQDPGLGLRLIYFSYDVKMKEKGDIPEGYSVSREKKERFSLILESASTNQTSMYLCASRLDRVSYEQYFGPGTRLTVT.